The table lists the clone carrying this TCR beta chain with many counts. Its antigen is undetermined. This sample's TCRbeta library carried unique molecular identifier barcodes. TCRdb reprocessed the PCR reads with MiXCR, giving one entry per CDR3 protein. The sample has about 290,000 distinct CDR3 sequences; roughly 9.1% are singletons. V lost 6 bases, J lost 1 base, and 1 base stayed unmatched. The CDR3 loop spans 15 amino acids. The source of the sample is a study of T-cell reconstitution after alpha-beta-depleted transplantation in children. Study results and caveats: Several patients had high TCRbeta diversity at day 60; it came from surviving recipient T cells and thymic progenitors. As was reported, about two months after transplant, alpha-beta T cells came from several hundred expanded graft clones.

The sequencing here drew on PBMCs, taken before TCRalphabeta/CD19-depleted stem cell transplant. The sequence was obtained from a boy less than two years old with acute myeloid leukemia, due to receive a stem cell transplant. This chain uses TRBV12-3 or TRBV12-4 with TRBJ2-3, with TRBD2 identical over 13 bases. As DNA, the CDR3 is TGTGCCAGCAGGGGGACTAGCGGGGGCACAGATACGCAGTATTTT. Translation: CASRGTSGGTDTQYF.